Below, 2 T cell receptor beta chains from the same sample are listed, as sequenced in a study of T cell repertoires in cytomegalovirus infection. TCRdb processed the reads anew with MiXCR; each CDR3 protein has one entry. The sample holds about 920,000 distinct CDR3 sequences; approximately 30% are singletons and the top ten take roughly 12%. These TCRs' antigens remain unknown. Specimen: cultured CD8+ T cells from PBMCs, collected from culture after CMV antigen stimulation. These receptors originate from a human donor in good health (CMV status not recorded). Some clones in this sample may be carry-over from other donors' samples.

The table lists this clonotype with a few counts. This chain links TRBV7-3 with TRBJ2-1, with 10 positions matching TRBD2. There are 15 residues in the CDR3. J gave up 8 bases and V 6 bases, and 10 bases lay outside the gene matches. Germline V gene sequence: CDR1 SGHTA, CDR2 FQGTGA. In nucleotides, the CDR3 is TGTGCCAGCAGTCCAAGCGGGGGGGCCCTAGATGAGCAGTTCTTC. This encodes CASSPSGGALDEQFF.

The CDR3 DNA is TGTGCCAGCAGGGGAGAAACTGACAGGGAAGGACCCTATGGCTACACCTTC. This encodes CASRGETDREGPYGYTF. The V gene is TRBV6-1, the J gene TRBJ1-2, with TRBD1 matching 7 bases. In germline, CDR1 is MNHNS, CDR2 SASEGT. This CDR3 is built from 17 residues. Trimming removed 6 bases from V and 4 bases from J; junction bases left unmatched: 17.